These 7 T cell receptor beta chains were sequenced from one sample in a study of blood T cell repertoires in COVID-19. Only in-frame clones appear in the TCRdb table, and some are missing; sequencing was by immunoSEQ multiplex PCR. Among more than 150,000 clones, 60% to 80% were seen once, and the ten largest hold around a sixth. Sequenced input: PBMCs or T cells enriched from blood (not recorded which). These receptors came from a woman in her fifties or sixties who had recovered from COVID-19.

The rearrangement links TRBV14 to TRBJ1-2; weak D call: TRBD1 (5 bases). The V end lost 2 bases, the J end lost 9 bases, and 22 bases lay between the germline ends. CDR1 is SGHDN and CDR2 is FVKESK in the germline V gene. The CDR3 contains 16 residues. CDR3 sequence reads: CASSQFGAGEMESYTF. The CDR3 DNA follows: TGTGCCAGCAGCCAATTTGGGGCTGGTGAGATGGAGAGCTACACCTTC.

CDR3 in amino acids: CASSYLPSYEQYF. Written as DNA, the CDR3 is TGTGCCAGCAGTTATCTCCCTTCCTACGAGCAGTACTTC. The chain uses TRBV6-5 and TRBJ2-7; D ambiguous. Germline lookup yields CDR1 MNHEY and CDR2 SVGAGI. The V end lost 3 bases, the J end lost 1 base, and 7 bases lay between the germline ends. The CDR3 has 13 residues.

The V and J genes are TRBV3-1 (or the pseudogene TRBV3-2) and TRBJ2-7, with 9 nucleotides matching TRBD1. With V trimmed by 1 base and J by 6 bases, 13 bases remained unmatched. The CDR3 runs to 17 residues. The germline V gene encodes CDR1 LGHDT and CDR2 YNNKEL (reference sequence). The CDR3 sequence is CASSQVFGGQGNFEQYF. CDR3 nucleotides: TGTGCCAGCAGCCAAGTATTCGGGGGACAGGGTAACTTCGAGCAGTACTTC.

This chain joins TRBV4-2 and TRBJ1-2; 7 bases fit TRBD1. Germline V CDR1 and CDR2: LGHNA, YNFKEQ. The length of the CDR3 is 13 residues. J gave up 8 bases and V 2 bases, and 5 bases lay outside the gene matches. CDR3 nucleotides: TGTGCCAGCAGCCAATCCACAGGGGAGGGCTACACCTTC. Protein product: CASSQSTGEGYTF.

A remark on this clone: Other DNA sequences in the same sample also yield this CDR3. This chain links TRBV7-3 with TRBJ1-1; perhaps TRBD1 as D (5 bases). The V gene's germline CDR1 is SGHTA and CDR2 FQGTGA. Trimming took off 5 bases at V and 3 bases at J, with 13 bases between the two ends. This CDR3 is 14 amino acids long. CDR3: CASSLQGGDTEAFF. CDR3 bases: TGTGCCAGCAGCCTCCAGGGTGGGGACACTGAAGCTTTCTTT. The variable domain in full, with the rest retrieved from reference TRBV7-3 and TRBJ1-1, is GAGVSQTPSNKVTEKGKYVELRCDPISGHTALYWYRQSLGQGPEFLIYFQGTGAADDSGLPNDRFFAVRPEGSVSTLKIQRTERGDSAVYLCASSLQGGDTEAFFGQGTRLTVV.

The chain employs TRBV11-1 and TRBJ1-2; D is ambiguous. V was cut by 5 bases and J by 0 bases, with 10 bases left in between. The CDR3 is made up of 14 amino acids. Germline loops: CDR1 SGHAT, CDR2 FQDESV (reference sequence). The CDR3 is CASSRGVTNYGYTF. CDR3 nucleotides: TGTGCCAGCAGCCGCGGGGTCACTAACTATGGCTACACCTTC.

The count of this clone is one. The gene calls are TRBV5-4 and TRBJ2-2; D is possibly TRBD2 (6 bases). The CDR3 is made up of 16 amino acids. The germline V gene has CDR1 SGHNT and CDR2 YYREEE (reference sequence). Between the trimmed V and J ends, which lost 4 bases and 2 bases, there was a span of 15 bases. The CDR3 DNA follows: TGTGCCAGCAGCCCGCCCGGGACTCCTAACACCGGGGAGCTGTTTTTT. Residues: CASSPPGTPNTGELFF. Variable domain in full (rest from reference TRBV5-4 and TRBJ2-2): ETGVTQSPTHLIKTRGQQVTLRCSSQSGHNTVSWYQQALGQGPQFIFQYYREEENGRGNFPPRFSGLQFPNYSSELNVNALELDDSALYLCASSPPGTPNTGELFFGEGSRLTVL.